The 19 T cell receptor beta chains reported below all come from one sample, sequenced in a study of T cell repertoires in cytomegalovirus infection. No antigen has been identified for these receptors. TCRdb fed the reads into MiXCR, producing one record per CDR3 protein. The sample holds about 920,000 distinct CDR3 sequences; roughly 30% are singletons and the top ten take about 14%. Sequenced here: cultured CD8+ T cells from PBMCs, sampled from culture after CMV antigen stimulation. The receptor set was obtained from a human donor in good health (CMV status not recorded). Some clones in this sample may be carry-over from other donors' samples.

This clonotype came up many times. The chain links TRBV7-9 to TRBJ2-3, with D uncertain. Deletions cut 4 bases from V and 7 bases from J, with 15 bases between. CDR1 and CDR2 (germline): SEHNR, FQNEAQ (reference sequence). This CDR3 has 14 amino acids. CDR3 bases: TGTGCCAGCAGCTCCCCAGCTATGGCCTATACGCAGTATTTT. The encoded protein is CASSSPAMAYTQYF.

This clonotype came up a few times. One end of the junction does not line up with germline, which may come from a read error. This chain uses TRBV10-3 with TRBJ1-2; 7 nucleotides agree with TRBD1. The germline V gene has CDR1 ENHRY and CDR2 SYGVKD. The CDR3 runs 12 residues. CDR3 protein: CATQGQSYVYTF. The DNA of the CDR3 is TGTGCCACCCAGGGACAGTCGTATGTCTACACCTTC.

V and J are TRBV11-2 and TRBJ1-3; possible D gene TRBD1, 5 bases. V was trimmed by 5 bases and J by 9 bases, leaving 11 bases between them. The germline V gene encodes CDR1 SGHAT and CDR2 FQNNGV. The CDR3 runs to 12 residues. CDR3 nucleotide sequence: TGTGCCAGCAGCCCCGGGGGGATCACCATATATTTT. Its translation: CASSPGGITIYF.

The chain carries TRBV27 and TRBJ2-7; D may be TRBD2 (5 bases). V lost 5 bases, J lost 5 bases, and 10 bases lay in between. The germline V gene encodes CDR1 MNHEY and CDR2 SMNVEV (reference sequence). CDR3 size: 12 residues. CDR3 sequence reads: CASSVIGDEQYV. DNA for the CDR3: TGTGCCAGCAGTGTCATCGGGGACGAGCAGTACGTC.

The chain carries TRBV12-3 or TRBV12-4 and TRBJ2-5, with D maybe TRBD1 (6 bases). CDR3 length: 14 amino acids. Trimming cost V 6 bases and J 5 bases, with 16 bases left between them. In DNA form, the CDR3 reads TGTGCCAGCAGCCGGACAGCCCTCCGGGAGACCCAGTACTTC. This encodes CASSRTALRETQYF.

This clonotype was recorded a few times. The CDR3 reads CATSDSGTGGNTIYF. Here the CDR3 DNA reads TGTGCCACCAGTGACTCCGGGACAGGAGGAAACACCATATATTTT. The rearrangement links TRBV24-1 to TRBJ1-3; the match to TRBD1 covers 8 bases. Germline CDR1 KGHDR, CDR2 SFDVKD. The CDR3 is made up of 15 amino acids. With 4 bases clipped from V and 4 bases from J, the junction kept 5 bases outside the gene matches.

Comments on this clonotype: Because it lacks the conserved phenylalanine or tryptophan at the end, this CDR3 is likely a read error. V and J are TRBV4-1 and TRBJ1-1, with D possibly TRBD1 on 5 matching bases. Germline CDR1 reads MGHRA; CDR2 reads YSYEKL. V dropped 0 bases and J dropped 10 bases, with 15 bases sitting between them. This CDR3 comprises 14 residues. CDR3: CASSQDFGGAGAFL. CDR3 DNA sequence: TGCGCCAGCAGCCAAGATTTTGGCGGGGCGGGAGCTTTCCTT.

The rearrangement links TRBV18 to TRBJ2-3; D possibly matches TRBD1 or TRBD2 (5 bases each). Germline CDR1 is KGHSH and CDR2 is LQKENI. V was shortened by 6 bases and J by 2 bases, with 18 bases between the two germline ends. The CDR3 has 16 amino acids. The CDR3 spells CASSGTDSPHTDTQYF. For the CDR3, the DNA is TGTGCCAGCTCCGGGACCGATTCGCCGCACACAGATACGCAGTATTTT. Combining the CDR3 with reference TRBV18 and TRBJ2-3 gives the whole variable domain NAGVMQNPRHLVRRRGQEARLRCSPMKGHSHVYWYRQLPEEGLKFMVYLQKENIIDESGMPKERFSAEFPKEGPSILRIQQVVRGDSAAYFCASSGTDSPHTDTQYFGPGTRLTVL.

This clonotype turned up a few times. V is TRBV11-2 and J is TRBJ2-3; 8 bases are a match to TRBD2. This CDR3 is built from 16 residues. Germline CDR1 SGHAT, CDR2 FQNNGV. Losses at the gene ends were 5 bases for V and 2 bases for J; bases not matched to a gene: 9. CDR3 nucleotides: TGTGCCAGCAGCCCCCTCACTAGCGGCGACACAGATACGCAGTATTTT. It codes for CASSPLTSGDTDTQYF. Full variable domain (rest looked up from reference TRBV11-2 and TRBJ2-3): EAGVAQSPRYKIIEKRQSVAFWCNPISGHATLYWYQQILGQGPKLLIQFQNNGVVDDSQLPKDRFSAERLKGVDSTLKIQPAKLEDSAVYLCASSPLTSGDTDTQYFGPGTRLTVL.

A word on this clonotype: One junction end does not reproduce the germline sequence, and a read error may be involved. V gene TRBV12-5 combines with J gene TRBJ1-1, with D uncertain. The germline gives CDR1 LGHNT, CDR2 FRNRAP. The CDR3 consists of 15 residues. This CDR3 is CASGLAAWGNTEAFF. CDR3 sequence (DNA): TGTGCTAGTGGCTTGGCCGCCTGGGGGAACACTGAAGCTTTCTTT.

The genes are TRBV7-3 and TRBJ1-1; 8 bases map to TRBD1. Losses at the gene ends were 4 bases for V and 12 bases for J; bases not matched to a gene: 4. This CDR3 spans 11 amino acids. Germline CDR1 is SGHTA and CDR2 is FQGTGA. The DNA for the CDR3 is TGTGCCAGCAGCTGGGGACAGGAAACTTTCTTT. Its protein product is CASSWGQETFF.

As to this clonotype: At one end the junction does not follow the germline gene, possibly because of a read error. The rearrangement joins TRBV6-5 to TRBJ2-5; 7 bases map to TRBD1. In germline, CDR1 is MNHEY, CDR2 SVGAGI. The CDR3 runs to 14 residues. This CDR3 reads CATSHRGHQETQYF. CDR3 nucleotide sequence: TGTGCCACCAGTCACAGGGGACACCAAGAGACCCAGTACTTC.

This clonotype was recorded at least ten times. V gene TRBV7-8 combines with J gene TRBJ2-3, with D unclear. The V and J ends lost 7 bases and 0 bases respectively, with 14 bases between them. CDR3 length equals 15 residues. Germline V lookup: CDR1 SGHVS, CDR2 FQNEAQ. CDR3 protein: CASTPRRPSTDTQYF. The CDR3 bases are TGTGCCAGCACCCCCCGGCGGCCTAGCACAGATACGCAGTATTTT.

This sequence joins TRBV4-1 and TRBJ1-2; D is undetermined. There are 17 residues in the CDR3. CDR1 is MGHRA and CDR2 is YSYEKL in the germline V gene. The germline V and J ends were trimmed by 2 bases and 0 bases, with 16 bases remaining between them. The CDR3 DNA is TGCGCCAGCAGCCAATCTTTTACCAGCACCTCTAACTATGGCTACACCTTC. As protein: CASSQSFTSTSNYGYTF.

The chain uses TRBV12-3 or TRBV12-4 and TRBJ1-1; D gene uncertain. The CDR3 sequence is 15 residues long. The V gene lost 5 bases and the J gene lost 9 bases, with 22 bases spanning the gap. CDR3 loop: CASSPSRYGAYQAFF. CDR3 sequence (DNA): TGTGCCAGCAGTCCCTCACGTTACGGCGCATACCAAGCTTTCTTT.

The gene calls are TRBV20-1 and TRBJ1-1; no firm D call. The germline CDR1 and CDR2 sequences are DFQATT and SNEGSKA (reference sequence). The length of the CDR3 is 16 residues. The ends were cut back, 0 bases at V and 6 bases at J, with 20 bases in the middle. This chain's CDR3 is CSARDGQSPFMAEAFF. In DNA, the CDR3 is TGCAGTGCTAGAGATGGGCAGTCACCATTTATGGCTGAAGCTTTCTTT.

This clonotype was detected only a few times. The chain has TRBV7-8 and TRBJ2-1; D is perhaps TRBD2 (6 bases). Germline CDR1 is SGHVS and CDR2 is FQNEAQ. This CDR3 is built from 12 residues. Trimming removed 3 bases at V and 15 bases at J, with 15 bases between. CDR3 DNA: TGTGCCAGCAGCTTGGGCGGCGGGGAGGTGTTCTTC. It translates to CASSLGGGEVFF.

This clonotype was detected a few times. V is TRBV15 and J is TRBJ2-1, with TRBD2 identical over 8 bases. This CDR3 is built from 12 residues. The J segment lost 10 bases and the V segment lost 8 bases, leaving 7 bases of the junction unmatched. Germline CDR1 and CDR2: LNHNV and YYDKDF (reference sequence). CDR3 in amino acids: CATSGGLREQFF. The CDR3 coding sequence is TGTGCCACCTCGGGGGGGCTACGAGAGCAGTTCTTC.

The chain joins TRBV27 to TRBJ1-2, with 7 bases identical to TRBD1. The CDR3 covers 13 residues. Germline V CDR1 and CDR2: MNHEY, SMNVEV (reference sequence). V shed 6 bases and J 4 bases; nucleotides not matched to a gene: 5. The CDR3 coding sequence is TGTGCCAGCAGATCTACAGGGGTCTATGGCTACACCTTC. It is translated as CASRSTGVYGYTF.